This TCR beta chain came from a study of T-cell memory formation after mild COVID-19. Using its own MiXCR run on the 5' RACE reads, TCRdb lists one record per CDR3 protein. The table lists more than 300,000 distinct CDR3 sequences, 20% of them singletons. V dropped 7 bases and J dropped 1; count of bases not matched to a gene: 10. The CDR3 runs to 15 residues. Germline CDR1 is MDHEN and CDR2 is SYDVKM. This clonotype was obtained from a young man who had mild COVID-19 (a few samples of this study predate the infection). Cell type and time point are not known. The V and J genes are TRBV28 and TRBJ2-7; 7 nucleotides align to TRBD1. Input material: PBMCs or a T cell subset sorted from them (not recorded which). CDR3 nucleotides: TGTGCCAGCACCCCACCGGGACAGACATCCTACGAGCAGTACTTC. Protein sequence: CASTPPGQTSYEQYF.